A single sample gave rise to the 30 T cell receptor beta chains below, sequenced in a study of shared clonotypes between healthy human individuals. Data came from immunoSEQ multiplex PCR; TCRdb stores just in-frame clones and leaves some out. Among under 2.5 million clones, roughly 90% were seen once, and the ten largest hold 0.37%. The sequencing sample was made of naive CD4+ T cells from PBMCs. Noted subset: CD45RA+ positively selected. The source is a man aged 18 to 30 in good health. Some clones in this sample may be carry-over from other donors' samples.

This clone was observed once. The chain uses TRBV27 and TRBJ1-1, with 8 bases matching TRBD1. This CDR3 is built from 14 residues. The trim removed 2 bases at V and 5 bases at J, leaving 4 bases unmatched. CDR1 is MNHEY, CDR2 SMNVEV, per germline (reference sequence). The CDR3 DNA reads as TGTGCCAGCAGTTTAAGAAGGACAGGGACTGAAGCTTTCTTT. This translates into CASSLRRTGTEAFF.

J is TRBJ1-2 and V is TRBV27, with 7 positions matching TRBD1. This CDR3 region has 17 residues. Germline V gene sequence: CDR1 MNHEY, CDR2 SMNVEV (reference sequence). With V trimmed by 1 base and J by 5 bases, 13 bases remained unmatched. The CDR3 spells CASSLLARGSKSYGYTF. The DNA for the CDR3 is TGTGCCAGCAGTTTATTGGCCAGGGGGAGTAAATCTTATGGCTACACCTTC.

J is TRBJ2-7 and V is TRBV2; a possible D gene is TRBD2 (6 bases). The CDR3 runs 13 residues. CDR1 and CDR2 from the germline V gene are SNHLY and FYNNEI. Trimming removed 8 bases from V and 3 bases from J, with 14 bases in between. The CDR3 loop reads CASHVGGYYEQYF. The DNA for the CDR3 is TGTGCCAGCCACGTCGGGGGTTACTACGAGCAGTACTTC.

Comment on this clone: The sample contains more than one DNA sequence encoding this CDR3. J is TRBJ2-5 and V is TRBV7-2; TRBD2 is a possible D gene (6 bases). This CDR3 region has 14 residues. V lost 0 bases to trimming and J lost 2 bases, with 7 bases between them. Germline V gene lookup returns CDR1 SGHTA and CDR2 FQGNSA. CDR3 coding DNA: TGTGCCAGCAGCTTAGCCGGGACTCAAGAGACCCAGTACTTC. This sequence encodes CASSLAGTQETQYF.

About this clone: The sample contains more than one DNA sequence encoding this CDR3. The rearrangement uses TRBV11-2 and TRBJ1-1; D is ambiguous. The CDR3 runs 11 residues. The germline V gene has CDR1 SGHAT and CDR2 FQNNGV. V was shortened by 1 base and J by 7 bases, with 4 bases between the two germline ends. The CDR3 is CASSLVGEAFF. CDR3 DNA: TGTGCCAGCAGCTTAGTTGGTGAAGCTTTCTTT.

The chain joins TRBV5-1 to TRBJ2-7, with TRBD2 matching 7 bases. The junction had 14 bases not matched to a gene; V was cut back by 4 bases and J by 1 base. The CDR3 extends over 17 amino acids. The V gene's germline CDR1 is SGHRS and CDR2 YFSETQ. The CDR3 bases are TGCGCCAGCAGCGAGGGGTCTAGCGGAACCTATTCCTACGAGCAGTACTTC. Translated, it gives CASSEGSSGTYSYEQYF.

This sequence joins TRBV6-1 and TRBJ1-2, with TRBD1 matching over 8 bases. This CDR3 spans 13 amino acids. V was pared by 7 bases and J by 8 bases, with 9 bases of the junction left unmatched. CDR1 MNHNS and CDR2 SASEGT come from the germline V gene. This CDR3 reads CASIVGAGGGYTF. The CDR3, as DNA: TGTGCCAGCATCGTAGGGGCAGGGGGCGGCTACACCTTC.

This chain connects TRBV11-2 to TRBJ2-5, with unresolved D. Germline V CDR1 and CDR2: SGHAT, FQNNGV. V was pared by 1 base and J by 0 bases, with 9 bases between. The CDR3 sequence is 15 residues long. CDR3 DNA sequence: TGTGCCAGCAGCTTAGGACCGGAGTACCAAGAGACCCAGTACTTC. Translating gives CASSLGPEYQETQYF.

This clone was found a few times. Since a much larger clone is just one base distant, this may be a read error. Other nucleotide sequences in the sample specify the same CDR3. The chain carries TRBV5-1 and TRBJ1-1; D is undetermined. The CDR3 loop spans 13 amino acids. Trimming left V 0 bases short and J 2 bases short, with 5 bases between. The germline V gene encodes CDR1 SGHRS and CDR2 YFSETQ. The CDR3 DNA reads as TGCGCCAGCAGCTTGGAGGTTAACACTGAAGCTTTCTTT. As protein: CASSLEVNTEAFF.

The chain joins TRBV19 to TRBJ1-1; the D is unclear. Germline V gives CDR1 LNHDA, CDR2 SQIVND (reference sequence). The V end lost 4 bases, the J end lost 0 bases, and 12 bases lay between the germline ends. The CDR3 runs to 15 residues. CDR3 bases: TGTGCCAGTAGTAGACGGATCTACATGAACACTGAAGCTTTCTTT. It codes for CASSRRIYMNTEAFF.

This chain links TRBV2 with TRBJ1-3; 7 bases fit TRBD1. In germline, CDR1 is SNHLY, CDR2 FYNNEI. The CDR3 extends over 14 amino acids. V shed 10 bases and J 3 bases; nucleotides not matched to a gene: 9. For the CDR3, the DNA is TGTGCCACGGACCGAGGGGGCCGTGGAAACACCATATATTTT. Its protein is CATDRGGRGNTIYF. Complete variable domain (other parts from reference TRBV2 and TRBJ1-3): EPEVTQTPSHQVTQMGQEVILRCVPISNHLYFYWYRQILGQKVEFLVSFYNNEISEKSEIFDDQFSVERPDGSNFTLKIRSTKLEDSAMYFCATDRGGRGNTIYFGEGSWLTVV.

Note on this clone: Other DNA variants within this sample encode the same CDR3. The chain carries TRBV7-2 and TRBJ2-5; 8 nucleotides align to TRBD2. Germline values: CDR1 SGHTA, CDR2 FQGNSA. The CDR3 runs to 14 residues. The trim removed 3 bases at V and 2 bases at J, leaving 2 bases unmatched. The CDR3 spells CASSFQRGQETQYF. CDR3 DNA sequence: TGTGCCAGCAGCTTCCAGCGGGGGCAAGAGACCCAGTACTTC.

The chain has TRBV6-5 and TRBJ2-6; 7 nucleotides align to TRBD1. V was pared by 5 bases and J by 10 bases, with 11 bases of the junction left unmatched. The CDR3 is 15 amino acids. Germline assignment: CDR1 MNHEY and CDR2 SVGAGI. CDR3 region: CASSQRDRVYNVLTF. The CDR3, as DNA: TGTGCCAGCAGTCAGCGAGACAGGGTTTATAACGTCCTGACTTTC.

This CDR3 reads CAVGARREKLFF. The CDR3 coding sequence is TGTGCTGTGGGGGCGAGACGCGAAAAACTGTTTTTT. The chain links TRBV30 to TRBJ1-4; a possible D gene is TRBD1 (6 bases). Germline V gene data show CDR1 as GTSNPN and CDR2 as SVGIG (reference sequence). CDR3 length: 12 amino acids.

V is TRBV6-6 and J is TRBJ2-1, with 14 bases fitting TRBD2. CDR1 and CDR2 from the germline V gene are MNHNY and SVGAGI (reference sequence). The CDR3 sequence is 16 residues long. The trim removed 2 bases at V and 7 bases at J, leaving 4 bases unmatched. CDR3 nucleotide sequence: TGTGCCAGCAGTTACCCCGGGACTAGCGGGAGTAATGAGCAGTTCTTC. Its translation: CASSYPGTSGSNEQFF.

The J gene is TRBJ2-1, the V gene TRBV5-4, with D unresolved. This CDR3 has 15 amino acids. Germline V gene lookup returns CDR1 SGHNT and CDR2 YYREEE (reference sequence). Trimming shortened V by 0 bases and J by 0 bases, and 7 bases separated the two germline ends. CDR3 loop: CASSLAASSYNEQFF. The CDR3 bases are TGTGCCAGCAGCTTGGCTGCTAGCTCCTACAATGAGCAGTTCTTC.

The rearrangement joins TRBV5-1 to TRBJ1-1; the match to TRBD1 covers 8 bases. The CDR3 has 17 amino acids. Looked up from germline, CDR1 is SGHRS and CDR2 is YFSETQ. The ends lost 0 bases at V and 3 bases at J; junction bases unmatched: 10. CDR3 loop: CASSLAASRGRDTEAFF. The CDR3 bases are TGCGCCAGCAGCTTGGCGGCGAGCAGGGGGCGCGACACTGAAGCTTTCTTT.

This chain uses TRBV7-9 with TRBJ2-1; no clear D. Germline V gene lookup returns CDR1 SEHNR and CDR2 FQNEAQ (reference sequence). The germline V and J ends were trimmed by 4 bases and 0 bases, with 10 bases remaining between them. There are 15 residues in the CDR3. CDR3 sequence reads: CASSYSAFSYNEQFF. In DNA form, the CDR3 reads TGTGCCAGCAGCTACAGCGCTTTCTCCTACAATGAGCAGTTCTTC.

The chain combines TRBV6-1 with TRBJ1-1; 7 bases are a match to TRBD1. This CDR3 region has 14 residues. With 8 bases clipped from V and 1 base from J, the junction kept 7 bases outside the gene matches. Germline V gene sequence: CDR1 MNHNS, CDR2 SASEGT. The DNA for the CDR3 is TGTGCCAGCGGACACAGGGGAGAGAACACTGAAGCTTTCTTT. As protein: CASGHRGENTEAFF.

The V call is TRBV6-1, the J call TRBJ1-5; tentative D call: TRBD1 (6 bases). Trimming left V 7 bases short and J 0 bases short, with 13 bases between. CDR1 and CDR2 from the germline V gene are MNHNS and SASEGT. CDR3 size: 15 residues. CDR3 loop: CASMGGGTSNQPQHF. CDR3 coding DNA: TGTGCCAGCATGGGCGGGGGCACTAGCAATCAGCCCCAGCATTTT.

The chain couples TRBV7-8 to TRBJ2-3, with D possibly being TRBD2 (5 bases). The V and J ends lost 7 bases and 1 base respectively, with 12 bases between them. Germline V lookup: CDR1 SGHVS, CDR2 FQNEAQ. The CDR3 covers 14 residues. The CDR3 here is CASTGWERTDTQYF. The CDR3 nucleotides are TGTGCCAGCACCGGGTGGGAGCGCACAGATACGCAGTATTTT.

The rearrangement uses TRBV29-1 and TRBJ1-2; no firm D call. The germline V gene encodes CDR1 SQVTM and CDR2 ANQGSEA. Deletions cut 6 bases from V and 1 base from J, with 9 bases between. The CDR3 sequence is 12 residues long. CDR3 DNA sequence: TGCAGCGTCGCCCATATTAACTATGGCTACACCTTC. It codes for CSVAHINYGYTF. Combining the CDR3 with reference TRBV29-1 and TRBJ1-2 gives the whole variable domain SAVISQKPSRDICQRGTSLTIQCQVDSQVTMMFWYRQQPGQSLTLIATANQGSEATYESGFVIDKFPISRPNLTFSTLTVSNMSPEDSSIYLCSVAHINYGYTFGSGTRLTVV.

The chain employs TRBV6-6 and TRBJ1-2; D uncertain. The CDR3 is made up of 14 amino acids. V was pared by 4 bases and J by 6 bases, with 15 bases between. Germline lookup yields CDR1 MNHNY and CDR2 SVGAGI (reference sequence). The CDR3 reads CASSSAVGRNGYTF. CDR3 sequence (DNA): TGTGCCAGCAGTTCTGCCGTGGGGAGAAATGGCTACACCTTC.

The V gene is TRBV2, the J gene TRBJ2-3; 8 nucleotides line up with TRBD2. Per germline, CDR1 SNHLY and CDR2 FYNNEI. The CDR3 runs to 19 residues. Trimming removed 9 bases from V and 2 bases from J; junction bases left unmatched: 22. CDR3: CARTLHGSSRGGTTDTQYF. CDR3 in DNA: TGTGCCAGAACCCTACATGGGAGCTCACGGGGGGGCACCACAGATACGCAGTATTTT.

The genes are TRBV6-1 and TRBJ1-2; a possible D gene is TRBD1 (5 bases). CDR3 length: 16 residues. Trimming cost V 2 bases and J 2 bases, with 15 bases left between them. The germline gives CDR1 MNHNS, CDR2 SASEGT. CDR3 in amino acids: CASSEPSRDANYGYTF. The DNA for the CDR3 is TGTGCCAGCAGTGAACCCAGCAGGGATGCAAACTATGGCTACACCTTC.

There are a few counts of this clone. Within the sample, other DNA sequences also encode this same CDR3. The V gene is TRBV5-1, the J gene TRBJ2-5, with 9 bases that match TRBD1. Germline CDR1 is SGHRS and CDR2 is YFSETQ. The CDR3 consists of 15 residues. The V segment lost 0 bases and the J segment 2 bases; nucleotides outside the gene matches: 2. Here the CDR3 reads CASSLGGTGQETQYF. The CDR3 region has the DNA TGCGCCAGCAGCTTGGGAGGGACAGGGCAAGAGACCCAGTACTTC.

The chain uses TRBV30 and TRBJ2-5; no clear D. The J call could be wrong; TRBJ2-7 is a better fit for the DNA end. The CDR3 runs 16 residues. CDR1 is GTSNPN, CDR2 SVGIG, per germline (reference sequence). The CDR3 nucleotides read TGTGCCTGGAGTGTACGGGTTGGCGCCTTCTCCTACGAGCAGTACTTC. It specifies CAWSVRVGAFSYEQYF.

The sample holds a few counts of this clone. The chain combines TRBV15 with TRBJ1-1; D unclear. The germline V gene encodes CDR1 LNHNV and CDR2 YYDKDF (reference sequence). The CDR3 is 15 amino acids. Trimming left V 0 bases short and J 0 bases short, with 8 bases between. The CDR3: CATSRDTAVNTEAFF. The CDR3 nucleotides read TGTGCCACCAGCAGAGATACGGCAGTGAACACTGAAGCTTTCTTT.

V and J are TRBV5-1 and TRBJ2-7, with TRBD1 identical over 8 bases. This CDR3 has 18 amino acids. The V and J ends lost 0 bases and 1 base, in that order; junction bases with no gene match: 12. Germline CDR1 SGHRS, CDR2 YFSETQ. The CDR3 nucleotides read TGCGCCAGCAGCTTGGGCCTTCGGGGCCAGGGGGCGTCCTACGAGCAGTACTTC. Protein: CASSLGLRGQGASYEQYF.

The chain is built from TRBV2 and TRBJ1-5; D gene unclear. The germline gives CDR1 SNHLY, CDR2 FYNNEI. V was shortened by 3 bases and J by 11 bases, with 11 bases between the two germline ends. The CDR3 extends over 12 amino acids. Written as DNA, the CDR3 is TGTGCCAGCAGTGAGGATCGTGGGGCCCAGCATTTT. It codes for CASSEDRGAQHF.